This TCR beta chain emerged from a study of blood T cell repertoires in COVID-19. On the study more broadly: The United States, Italy and Spain were the sources of the acute and convalescent COVID-19 samples. PBMCs, B-cell-depleted T cells, or T cells were the source of the cDNA or gDNA that made up the material.

In the study's own analysis: Estimated nucleated cell counts came from reference gene primer amplification. Produced via immunoSEQ multiplex PCR; TCRdb's table is partial and in-frame only. That table is the source of V, J and clone size, and D and trimming were worked out from the DNA. The table includes roughly 120,000 clones, about 88% detected once. CDR1 is SGHTA, CDR2 FQGTGA, per germline. Trimming cost V 5 bases and J 5 bases; bases outside gene matches: 6. This CDR3 is built from 16 residues. The receptor was derived from a woman in her 70s who had recovered from COVID-19. The chain joins TRBV7-3 to TRBJ2-2; TRBD2 aligns across 12 bases. Sequencing used peripheral blood. The CDR3 DNA reads TGTGCCAGCAGCCCCCTAGCGGGAGGGCGGACCGGGGAGCTGTTTTTT. This gives the protein CASSPLAGGRTGELFF.